These T cell receptor beta chains were read from a single sample in a study of human T cells and chemical hapten exposure. TCRdb itself ran the RACE reads through MiXCR, one entry per CDR3 protein. Here the sample spans 250,000 or so distinct CDR3 sequences, 7.5% to 9% being singletons. This specimen was whole blood, taken in connection with sensitization to the hapten diphenylcyclopropenone (DPC). All receptors derive from a young man with alopecia areata. Some clones in this sample may be carry-over from other donors' samples. The conserved cysteine and the conserved F or W are not part of the CDR3 here.

v_gene	j_gene	CDR3aa
TRBV7-9	TRBJ2-7	ASSLLGGQAQYEQY
TRBV7-3	TRBJ2-2	ASSADRAPNTGELF
TRBV28	TRBJ2-7	ASRSTGTAYRDIYEQY
TRBV29-1	TRBJ2-3	SEEGPDTQY
TRBV6-5	TRBJ2-7	ASSFRDGGYEQY
TRBV4-1	TRBJ2-5	ASSQVPAGGQETQY
TRBV6-6	TRBJ2-5	ASSYGTRYQETQY
TRBV7-9	TRBJ2-1	ASSLSGDAYNEQF
TRBV20-1	TRBJ1-4	SARPGRVEKLF
TRBV7-9	TRBJ2-2	ASSSPDRNTGELF
TRBV24-1	TRBJ2-1	ATQLYDEQF
TRBV6-5	TRBJ2-2	ASTGTMNTGELF
TRBV6-6	TRBJ1-4	ASNQQGLREKLF
TRBV29-1	TRBJ2-1	SVSNGQGTYNEQF
TRBV25-1	TRBJ2-3	ASSESRPSTDTQY
TRBV19	TRBJ1-5	ASSIVSDSNQPQH
TRBV7-9	TRBJ2-3	ASSKGHPSTDTQY
TRBV7-9	TRBJ2-1	ASSSHTGPKRNEQF
TRBV6-5	TRBJ2-3	ASSYVSRKDTQY
TRBV7-2	TRBJ2-1	ASSSGFYNEQF
TRBV7-9	TRBJ1-6	ASSDPGSYNSPLH
TRBV10-1	TRBJ2-3	ASSDTFTASTDTQY
TRBV20-1	TRBJ2-4	SARDGLSEGVAKNIQY
TRBV6-2/TRBV6-3	TRBJ2-4	ASSYSFSD
TRBV12-3/TRBV12-4	TRBJ2-5	ASSRRETQY
TRBV6-5	TRBJ2-3	ASSSPGQGRNTQY
TRBV20-1	TRBJ1-4	SAREEGLRNEKLF
TRBV3-1	TRBJ1-1	ASTTGLNTEAF
TRBV10-3	TRBJ2-1	AIRKRGSSYNEQF
TRBV5-1	TRBJ2-7	ASSRQFPNPGEQY
TRBV28	TRBJ2-5	ASSGTVETQY
TRBV5-1	TRBJ1-1	ASSLAPGPQNTEAF
TRBV20-1	TRBJ1-2	SAYGYT